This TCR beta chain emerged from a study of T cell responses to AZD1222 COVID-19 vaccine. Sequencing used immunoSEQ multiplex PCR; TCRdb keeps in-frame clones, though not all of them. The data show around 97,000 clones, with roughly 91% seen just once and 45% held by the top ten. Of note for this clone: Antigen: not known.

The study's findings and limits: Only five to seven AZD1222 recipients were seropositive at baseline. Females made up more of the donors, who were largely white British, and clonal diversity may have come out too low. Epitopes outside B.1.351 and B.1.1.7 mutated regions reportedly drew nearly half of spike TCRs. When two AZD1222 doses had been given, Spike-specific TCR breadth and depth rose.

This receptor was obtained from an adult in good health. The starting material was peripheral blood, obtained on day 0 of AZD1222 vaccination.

The CDR3 sequence is CASSEKVTKDTQYF. CDR3 nucleotide sequence: TGTGCCAGCAGTGAAAAGGTGACGAAAGATACGCAGTATTTT. The gene calls are TRBV2 and TRBJ2-3; D is unclear. V gave up 2 bases and J gave up 5 bases, with 11 bases separating them. CDR1 is SNHLY, CDR2 FYNNEI, per germline. The CDR3 runs to 14 residues.